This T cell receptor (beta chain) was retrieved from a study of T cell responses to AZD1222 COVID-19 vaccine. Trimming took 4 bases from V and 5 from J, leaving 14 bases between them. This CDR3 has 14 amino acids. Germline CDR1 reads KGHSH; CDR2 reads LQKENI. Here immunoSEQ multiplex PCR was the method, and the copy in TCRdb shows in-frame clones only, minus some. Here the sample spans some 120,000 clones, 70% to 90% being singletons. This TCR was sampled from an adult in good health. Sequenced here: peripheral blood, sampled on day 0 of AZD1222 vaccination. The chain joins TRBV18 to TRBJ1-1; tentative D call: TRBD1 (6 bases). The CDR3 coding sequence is TGTGCCAGCTCACTTCAGGGACAAGCTACTGAAGCTTTCTTT. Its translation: CASSLQGQATEAFF.